The 21 T cell receptor beta chains presented below share a single source sample, sequenced in a study of shared clonotypes between healthy human individuals. Here immunoSEQ multiplex PCR was the method, and the copy in TCRdb shows in-frame clones only, minus some. Among 1,500,000 or so clones listed, about 96% were seen once. Sequencing used naive CD4+ T cells sorted from blood. The subset was: CD45RA+ positively selected. The receptor source for this set is a young man in good health.

This chain joins TRBV6-5 and TRBJ1-5, with D uncertain. CDR3 size: 13 residues. V was shortened by 5 bases and J by 1 base, with 6 bases between the two germline ends. The germline V gene has CDR1 MNHEY and CDR2 SVGAGI. The CDR3 loop is CASSTMSNQPQHF. Here the CDR3 DNA reads TGTGCCAGCAGTACAATGAGCAATCAGCCCCAGCATTTT.

The count of this clone is one. Within the sample, other DNA sequences also encode this same CDR3. This rearrangement joins TRBV5-6 to TRBJ2-3; a possible D gene is TRBD1 (5 bases). The V end lost 2 bases, the J end lost 1 base, and 11 bases lay between the germline ends. The CDR3 runs to 15 residues. Looked up from germline, CDR1 is SGHDT and CDR2 is YYEEEE. The CDR3: CASSFSLGGTDTQYF. In nucleotides, the CDR3 is TGTGCCAGCAGCTTTTCCTTAGGGGGCACAGATACGCAGTATTTT.

V usage is TRBV19 and J usage is TRBJ2-4; 12 bases align to TRBD2. The CDR3 length is 19 residues. Germline V lookup: CDR1 LNHDA, CDR2 SQIVND (reference sequence). The J segment lost 0 bases and the V segment lost 4 bases, leaving 10 bases of the junction unmatched. The CDR3: CASSTAGTSGLLAKNIQYF. In DNA, the CDR3 is TGTGCCAGTAGTACAGCCGGGACTAGCGGGCTTCTAGCCAAAAACATTCAGTACTTC.

The CDR3 protein is CASSLMGVGLFF. DNA of the CDR3: TGTGCCAGCAGCCTCATGGGGGTCGGACTGTTTTTT. The chain carries TRBV6-6 and TRBJ1-4, with D possibly TRBD1 on 5 matching bases. The CDR3 length is 12 residues. Germline V CDR1 and CDR2: MNHNY, SVGAGI (reference sequence). V lost 6 bases, J lost 13 bases, and 15 bases lay in between.

This clone appeared a single time. The J gene is TRBJ2-3, the V gene TRBV6-1; D is ambiguous. Trimming shortened V by 5 bases and J by 7 bases, and 19 bases separated the two germline ends. This CDR3 is built from 15 residues. CDR1 and CDR2 (germline): MNHNS, SASEGT. CDR3 sequence reads: CASSPEAGPSYTQYF. As DNA, the CDR3 is TGTGCCAGCAGTCCTGAGGCAGGCCCGAGCTATACGCAGTATTTT.

The chain carries TRBV7-2 and TRBJ2-1; TRBD2 agrees at 8 bases. The CDR3 has 15 residues. Germline CDR1 and CDR2: SGHTA and FQGNSA. With V trimmed by 1 base and J by 7 bases, 6 bases remained unmatched. The CDR3 DNA reads as TGTGCCAGCAGCTTAGGTCCGGGAGGGCCTAATGAGCAGTTCTTC. Protein: CASSLGPGGPNEQFF.

This clone was observed a single time. This chain joins TRBV2 and TRBJ1-1; the D is unclear. The CDR3 runs 13 residues. Between the trimmed V and J ends, which lost 4 bases and 1 base, there was a span of 7 bases. Germline V lookup: CDR1 SNHLY, CDR2 FYNNEI. CDR3 in DNA: TGTGCCAGCAGTGTTTTGGAGAACACTGAAGCTTTCTTT. This sequence encodes CASSVLENTEAFF. Filled out from reference TRBV2 and TRBJ1-1, the complete variable domain reads EPEVTQTPSHQVTQMGQEVILRCVPISNHLYFYWYRQILGQKVEFLVSFYNNEISEKSEIFDDQFSVERPDGSNFTLKIRSTKLEDSAMYFCASSVLENTEAFFGQGTRLTVV.

The J gene is TRBJ2-5, the V gene TRBV9, with TRBD2 identical over 8 bases. Trimming took 0 bases from V and 5 from J; bases not matched to a gene: 6. From germline, CDR1 is SGDLS and CDR2 YYNGEE. There are 15 residues in the CDR3. CDR3 in amino acids: CASSVVAGGFETQYF. CDR3 DNA sequence: TGTGCCAGCAGCGTAGTGGCGGGAGGATTTGAGACCCAGTACTTC.

The CDR3 region has the DNA TGTGCCAGCAGCACCCGTCGGACCGACCGCTACAATGAGCAGTTCTTC. This translates into CASSTRRTDRYNEQFF. The chain recombines TRBV9 with TRBJ2-1; no definite D call. The CDR3 has 16 amino acids. V was pared by 4 bases and J by 3 bases, with 17 bases between. The germline CDR1 and CDR2 sequences are SGDLS and YYNGEE.

V gene TRBV27 combines with J gene TRBJ2-5; no clear D gene. Germline loops: CDR1 MNHEY, CDR2 SMNVEV (reference sequence). This CDR3 is built from 13 residues. Trimming shortened V by 1 base and J by 2 bases, and 5 bases separated the two germline ends. DNA of the CDR3: TGTGCCAGCAGTTTATGGCCTCAAGAGACCCAGTACTTC. It codes for CASSLWPQETQYF.

This clone was seen more than once but under ten times. The V call is TRBV6-5, the J call TRBJ1-2, with D maybe TRBD1 (5 bases). V was pared by 0 bases and J by 6 bases, with 8 bases between. Germline V lookup: CDR1 MNHEY, CDR2 SVGAGI. This CDR3 contains 13 residues. CDR3 sequence reads: CASSYSKGDGYTF. CDR3 sequence (DNA): TGTGCCAGCAGTTACTCGAAAGGGGATGGCTACACCTTC.

J is TRBJ2-7 and V is TRBV19; a weak D match, TRBD1 (6 bases). The CDR3 runs to 14 residues. Per germline, CDR1 LNHDA and CDR2 SQIVND (reference sequence). The V end lost 5 bases, the J end lost 3 bases, and 14 bases lay between the germline ends. The CDR3 nucleotides read TGTGCCAGTAGTCCCTTGGACAGAAGCTACGAGCAGTACTTC. Amino acid sequence: CASSPLDRSYEQYF.

The rearrangement links TRBV5-6 to TRBJ2-7, with a weak D call TRBD1 (5 bases). The CDR3 is 14 amino acids. V lost 1 base, J lost 7 bases, and 15 bases lay in between. Germline V CDR1 and CDR2: SGHDT, YYEEEE. The CDR3: CASSLLSGLREQYF. CDR3 sequence (DNA): TGTGCCAGCAGCTTGCTGTCAGGGCTACGGGAGCAGTACTTC.

In this sample, this clone turned up once. This rearrangement joins TRBV19 to TRBJ2-2; the D gene is possibly TRBD1 (6 bases). Trimming left V 5 bases short and J 4 bases short, with 11 bases between. Germline assignment: CDR1 LNHDA and CDR2 SQIVND (reference sequence). The CDR3 is 14 residues long. The CDR3, as DNA: TGTGCCAGTAGTCCCCAGGGGAGCACCGGGGAGCTGTTTTTT. The encoded protein is CASSPQGSTGELFF.

This clone was found a few times. The rearrangement uses TRBV20-1 and TRBJ1-2; 9 bases fit TRBD1. Unmatched junction bases numbered 6, after V lost 6 bases and J lost 10 bases. The length of the CDR3 is 11 residues. The germline V gene encodes CDR1 DFQATT and CDR2 SNEGSKA (reference sequence). The CDR3 coding sequence is TGCAGTGCCCCGGGACAGGGTTACTACACCTTC. It translates to CSAPGQGYYTF.

The CDR3: CASSQDPHGQRLNQPQHF. CDR3 sequence (DNA): TGCGCCAGCAGCCAAGATCCCCACGGACAAAGACTGAATCAGCCCCAGCATTTT. This chain links TRBV4-1 with TRBJ1-5, with TRBD1 as a possible D gene (5 bases). CDR3 size: 18 residues. The V end lost 0 bases, the J end lost 4 bases, and 19 bases lay between the germline ends. Germline loops: CDR1 MGHRA, CDR2 YSYEKL.

This clone was recorded once. The chain carries TRBV9 and TRBJ2-3, with D uncertain. The germline CDR1 and CDR2 sequences are SGDLS and YYNGEE. The CDR3 is 16 amino acids. The ends were cut back, 0 bases at V and 0 bases at J, with 11 bases in the middle. The CDR3 DNA reads as TGTGCCAGCAGCGTAGGTGCACAGACTAGCACAGATACGCAGTATTTT. This translates into CASSVGAQTSTDTQYF.

This clone showed up just a few times. The J gene is TRBJ2-2, the V gene TRBV11-3; D is perhaps TRBD1 or TRBD2 (5 bases each). Trimming left V 1 base short and J 1 base short, with 13 bases between. This CDR3 spans 17 amino acids. Germline CDR1 reads SGHNT; CDR2 reads YENEEA. The CDR3 protein is CASSLGGFWQNTGELFF. Here the CDR3 DNA reads TGTGCCAGCAGCTTAGGGGGGTTTTGGCAGAACACCGGGGAGCTGTTTTTT.

V is TRBV11-2 and J is TRBJ2-1, with TRBD2 matching 15 bases. The CDR3 is made up of 17 amino acids. After removal of 1 base from V and 6 bases from J, the junction contained 4 bases not matched to a gene. Looked up from germline, CDR1 is SGHAT and CDR2 is FQNNGV. The CDR3 DNA follows: TGTGCCAGCAGCTTAGGGACTAGCGGGAGGGCCGGCAATGAGCAGTTCTTC. As protein: CASSLGTSGRAGNEQFF.

This clone has just one count. V usage is TRBV5-4 and J usage is TRBJ2-5; 10 bases align to TRBD2. CDR1 is SGHNT, CDR2 YYREEE, per germline (reference sequence). J gave up 5 bases and V 2 bases, and 9 bases lay outside the gene matches. This CDR3 contains 16 residues. The CDR3 loop is CASSLEAGGSGETQYF. CDR3 nucleotide sequence: TGTGCCAGCAGCTTAGAAGCGGGAGGGTCCGGGGAGACCCAGTACTTC. Filled out from reference TRBV5-4 and TRBJ2-5, the complete variable domain reads ETGVTQSPTHLIKTRGQQVTLRCSSQSGHNTVSWYQQALGQGPQFIFQYYREEENGRGNFPPRFSGLQFPNYSSELNVNALELDDSALYLCASSLEAGGSGETQYFGPGTRLLVL.

The rearrangement uses TRBV7-2 and TRBJ1-5, with D unresolved. CDR1 and CDR2 from the germline V gene are SGHTA and FQGNSA. The length of the CDR3 is 12 residues. Trimming left V 5 bases short and J 10 bases short, with 12 bases between. CDR3 amino acids: CASSPGRRPQHF. In nucleotides, the CDR3 is TGTGCCAGCAGCCCAGGACGGCGACCCCAGCATTTT.